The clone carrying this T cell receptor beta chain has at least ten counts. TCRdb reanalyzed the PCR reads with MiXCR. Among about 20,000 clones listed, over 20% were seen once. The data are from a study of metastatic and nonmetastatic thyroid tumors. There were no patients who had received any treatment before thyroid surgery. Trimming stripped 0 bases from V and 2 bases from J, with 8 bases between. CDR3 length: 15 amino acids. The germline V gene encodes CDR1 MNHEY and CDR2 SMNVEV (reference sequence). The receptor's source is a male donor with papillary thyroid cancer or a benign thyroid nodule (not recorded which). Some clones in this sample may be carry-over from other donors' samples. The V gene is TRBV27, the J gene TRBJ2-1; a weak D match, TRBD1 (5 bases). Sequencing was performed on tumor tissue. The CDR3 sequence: CASSLSRTTYNEQFF. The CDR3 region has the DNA TGTGCCAGCAGTTTATCGAGGACAACCTACAATGAGCAGTTCTTC.